These 21 T cell receptor beta chains came from one sample sequenced in a study of immune evolution from preneoplasia to lung adenocarcinoma. Only in-frame clones appear in the TCRdb table, and some are missing; sequencing was by immunoSEQ multiplex PCR. The data contain several thousand clones, 60% to 80% of them seen just once; the ten biggest clones take up 15% to 20%. Sequencing was performed on FFPE adjacent normal lung tissue. All receptors come from a person between 65 and 79 years old with lung adenocarcinoma.

This clone was found a few times. The genes are TRBV14 and TRBJ2-3, with a possible D match to TRBD2 (5 bases). Germline CDR1 reads SGHDN; CDR2 reads FVKESK. Trimming took 2 bases from V and 2 from J, leaving 11 bases between them. The CDR3 is 15 residues long. CDR3 region: CASSQRRTDTDTQYF. The CDR3 nucleotides are TGTGCCAGCAGCCAAAGGAGGACTGACACAGATACGCAGTATTTT.

The J gene is TRBJ1-3, the V gene TRBV6-1; possible D gene TRBD1, 5 bases. Germline V gives CDR1 MNHNS, CDR2 SASEGT. Between the trimmed V and J ends, which lost 6 bases and 2 bases, there was a span of 14 bases. The CDR3 consists of 15 residues. The CDR3 region is CASSSTEGTGNTIYF. As DNA, the CDR3 is TGTGCCAGCAGCTCCACGGAGGGGACTGGAAACACCATATATTTT.

The chain employs TRBV10-3 and TRBJ2-6; 7 bases map to TRBD1. The CDR3 length is 16 residues. Germline trimming cut 4 bases from V and 0 bases from J; bases unmatched to any gene: 3. The germline V gene encodes CDR1 ENHRY and CDR2 SYGVKD. The CDR3 DNA is TGTGCCATCAGTGCGGGACAGACCTCTGGGGCCAACGTCCTGACTTTC. It translates to CAISAGQTSGANVLTF.

The chain joins TRBV4-2 to TRBJ2-1, with 9 bases that match TRBD2. The CDR3 runs 15 residues. V was clipped by 0 bases and J by 8 bases; unmatched bases: 5. Germline V lookup: CDR1 LGHNA, CDR2 YNFKEQ. For the CDR3, the DNA is TGTGCCAGCAGCCAAGATCAGGCTAGCGGGGATGAGCAGTTCTTC. Protein sequence: CASSQDQASGDEQFF.

This clone was detected only once. The chain is built from TRBV6-6 and TRBJ2-7; D gene unclear. Germline CDR1 and CDR2: MNHNY and SVGAGI (reference sequence). V was pared by 4 bases and J by 3 bases, with 13 bases between. The CDR3 extends over 14 amino acids. CDR3 nucleotides: TGTGCCAGCAGTTCGAAAGTGCCGAGCTACGAGCAGTACTTC. This gives the protein CASSSKVPSYEQYF.

The rearrangement joins TRBV2 to TRBJ1-1; 9 positions agree with TRBD1. Per germline, CDR1 SNHLY and CDR2 FYNNEI. The CDR3 totals 14 residues. V shed 9 bases, J shed 4 bases, and the junction held 9 bases outside the gene matches. The CDR3 nucleotides read TGTGCCAGAACGACAGGGGGAGGTGGCACTGAAGCTTTCTTT. It specifies CARTTGGGGTEAFF.

The chain couples TRBV4-1 to TRBJ1-6, with D perhaps TRBD1 (5 bases). This CDR3 comprises 16 residues. Trimming cost V 0 bases and J 9 bases, with 15 bases left between them. Germline V lookup: CDR1 MGHRA, CDR2 YSYEKL. CDR3 residues: CASSQDLRGIGSPLHF. The CDR3 DNA sequence: TGCGCCAGCAGCCAAGATCTACGGGGGATTGGTTCACCCCTCCACTTT.

This sequence joins TRBV7-8 and TRBJ2-7; TRBD1 is a possible D gene (5 bases). Germline lookup yields CDR1 SGHVS and CDR2 FQNEAQ. The CDR3 is made up of 13 amino acids. The germline V and J ends were trimmed by 3 bases and 2 bases, with 8 bases remaining between them. The CDR3 region has the DNA TGTGCCAGCAGCTTGGACACCACCTACGAGCAGTACTTC. Translating gives CASSLDTTYEQYF. Supplemented by reference TRBV7-8 and TRBJ2-7, the full variable domain reads GAGVSQSPRYKVAKRGQDVALRCDPISGHVSLFWYQQALGQGPEFLTYFQNEAQLDKSGLPSDRFFAERPEGSVSTLKIQRTQQEDSAVYLCASSLDTTYEQYFGPGTRLTVT.

This clone was seen a single time. The V gene is TRBV19, the J gene TRBJ1-1, with TRBD1 matching over 7 bases. The V gene end was trimmed by 5 bases and the J gene end by 1 base; junction bases not matched to a gene: 4. The CDR3 has 14 residues. CDR1 is LNHDA and CDR2 is SQIVND in the germline V gene (reference sequence). CDR3 loop: CASSPRTGNTEAFF. The CDR3 DNA is TGTGCCAGTAGTCCCCGGACAGGGAACACTGAAGCTTTCTTT.

CDR3 sequence reads: CAWSLENTEAFF. Here the CDR3 DNA reads TGTGCCTGGAGCTTGGAGAACACTGAAGCTTTCTTT. V gene TRBV30 combines with J gene TRBJ1-1; no reliable D call. The germline CDR1 and CDR2 sequences are GTSNPN and SVGIG (reference sequence). The V gene lost 3 bases and the J gene lost 1 base, with 6 bases spanning the gap. CDR3 length equals 12 residues.

The V gene is TRBV5-1, the J gene TRBJ1-3; D not certain. The CDR3 length is 14 residues. The V end was cut by 3 bases, the J end by 2 bases, with 9 bases between. The germline CDR1 and CDR2 sequences are SGHRS and YFSETQ. CDR3 DNA: TGCGCCAGCAGCTCCGGTGGGCCTGGAAACACCATATATTTT. Its translation: CASSSGGPGNTIYF.

The rearrangement joins TRBV6-1 to TRBJ1-1, with D uncertain. This CDR3 is built from 12 residues. V was pared by 6 bases and J by 4 bases, with 9 bases between. The V gene's germline CDR1 is MNHNS and CDR2 SASEGT. CDR3 nucleotide sequence: TGTGCCAGCAGCCGGATGAGCACTGAAGCTTTCTTT. Its protein product is CASSRMSTEAFF.

This clone came up a few times. The chain is built from TRBV19 and TRBJ1-1, with a tentative D call TRBD1 (5 bases). This CDR3 comprises 15 residues. V lost 6 bases and J lost 1, with 15 bases in between. The germline CDR1 and CDR2 sequences are LNHDA and SQIVND (reference sequence). The CDR3 reads CASSPGRGRNTEAFF. The CDR3 DNA reads as TGTGCCAGTAGCCCAGGGCGGGGGAGGAACACTGAAGCTTTCTTT.

The V call is TRBV7-3, the J call TRBJ2-6; D unclear. V lost 8 bases to trimming and J lost 1 base, with 6 bases between them. The CDR3 sequence is 13 residues long. Germline CDR1 and CDR2: SGHTA and FQGTGA. This chain's CDR3 is CASGHSGANVLTF. The CDR3 nucleotides read TGTGCCAGCGGGCATTCTGGGGCCAACGTCCTGACTTTC.

The rearrangement links TRBV7-2 to TRBJ2-7, with D perhaps assigned TRBD1 or TRBD2 (5 bases each). The CDR3 runs to 15 residues. V was shortened by 5 bases and J by 1 base, with 15 bases between the two germline ends. Germline values: CDR1 SGHTA, CDR2 FQGNSA. The CDR3 DNA follows: TGTGCCAGCAGCAAATCCGGGACGGGATCCTACGAGCAGTACTTC. It encodes CASSKSGTGSYEQYF.

J is TRBJ1-2 and V is TRBV7-9; D remains unclear. The germline V and J ends were trimmed by 1 base and 9 bases, with 9 bases remaining between them. CDR1 is SEHNR, CDR2 FQNEAQ, per germline (reference sequence). The CDR3 loop spans 12 amino acids. CDR3 nucleotides: TGTGCCAGCAGCTTAGAGGGTTGGCGCTACACCTTC. Amino acid sequence: CASSLEGWRYTF.

This sequence joins TRBV2 and TRBJ1-2, with D maybe TRBD1 (6 bases). The CDR3 loop spans 15 amino acids. The germline V gene encodes CDR1 SNHLY and CDR2 FYNNEI. V was trimmed by 6 bases and J by 3 bases, leaving 17 bases between them. CDR3 in amino acids: CASRDTGYLDYGYTF. CDR3 nucleotides: TGTGCCAGCAGGGATACAGGGTATCTGGACTATGGCTACACCTTC.

This chain joins TRBV6-4 and TRBJ1-2, with D possibly TRBD1 on 5 matching bases. The CDR3 contains 15 residues. Trimming took 6 bases from V and 4 from J, leaving 18 bases between them. Germline CDR1 MRHNA, CDR2 SNTAGT. CDR3 coding DNA: TGTGCCAGCAGGAAGGGGCCCTCTGCAGGCTATGGCTACACCTTC. Translating gives CASRKGPSAGYGYTF.

This clone has a handful of counts. This chain links TRBV6-1 with TRBJ1-1; D is possibly TRBD1 (6 bases). The CDR3 is 13 residues long. The V gene lost 4 bases and the J gene lost 7 bases, with 13 bases spanning the gap. Germline CDR1 and CDR2: MNHNS and SASEGT. The CDR3 protein is CASSVDRRDEAFF. CDR3 DNA sequence: TGTGCCAGCAGTGTCGACAGGCGCGATGAAGCTTTCTTT.

This clone was observed once. The CDR3 bases are TGTGCCAGCAGTTTTACCGGGACAGCCGTTGCCGAGACCCAGTACTTC. Its translation: CASSFTGTAVAETQYF. The V call is TRBV6-5, the J call TRBJ2-5, with 7 bases identical to TRBD1. The germline V gene encodes CDR1 MNHEY and CDR2 SVGAGI. The CDR3 extends over 16 amino acids. The J segment lost 5 bases and the V segment lost 4 bases, leaving 13 bases of the junction unmatched.

The rearrangement joins TRBV19 to TRBJ2-2; the D is unclear. This CDR3 spans 16 amino acids. V was clipped by 4 bases and J by 4 bases, with 16 bases between them. Germline CDR1 and CDR2: LNHDA and SQIVND (reference sequence). CDR3 residues: CASSTRQYPSTGELFF. CDR3 nucleotides: TGTGCCAGTAGTACCCGGCAGTACCCCTCCACCGGGGAGCTGTTTTTT. Variable domain in full (rest from reference TRBV19 and TRBJ2-2): DGGITQSPKYLFRKEGQNVTLSCEQNLNHDAMYWYRQDPGQGLRLIYYSQIVNDFQKGDIAEGYSVSREKKESFPLTVTSAQKNPTAFYLCASSTRQYPSTGELFFGEGSRLTVL.